This T cell receptor (beta chain) came from a study of Graves' ophthalmopathy and Graves' hyperthyroidism. This clonotype was picked up many times. Its antigen is as yet unknown. From RNA, the CDR3 regions of TCR beta chains were amplified and sequenced. First-round RT-PCR with HTBI primers preceded a second-round multiplex PCR. In TCRdb, the multiplex PCR reads were re-called with MiXCR into one record per CDR3 protein. This sample has almost 400,000 distinct CDR3 sequences; around 20% occur once, and the top ten carry roughly 1.5%. General study points: Most thyroid clonotypes with frequency above 0.001 were detected in blood too.

Sequenced sample: peripheral blood. The TCR comes from a woman aged 18-29 years with Graves' ophthalmopathy.

CDR3 coding DNA: TGCAGCGCCGGACAGGTCCAGGGCACTGAAGCTTTCTTT. This gives the protein CSAGQVQGTEAFF. The J gene is TRBJ1-1, the V gene TRBV29-1; 7 nucleotides align to TRBD1. The germline V gene encodes CDR1 SQVTM and CDR2 ANQGSEA. V dropped 7 bases and J dropped 4; count of bases not matched to a gene: 9. The CDR3 is 13 amino acids. Variable domain in full (rest from reference TRBV29-1 and TRBJ1-1): SAVISQKPSRDICQRGTSLTIQCQVDSQVTMMFWYRQQPGQSLTLIATANQGSEATYESGFVIDKFPISRPNLTFSTLTVSNMSPEDSSIYLCSAGQVQGTEAFFGQGTRLTVV.